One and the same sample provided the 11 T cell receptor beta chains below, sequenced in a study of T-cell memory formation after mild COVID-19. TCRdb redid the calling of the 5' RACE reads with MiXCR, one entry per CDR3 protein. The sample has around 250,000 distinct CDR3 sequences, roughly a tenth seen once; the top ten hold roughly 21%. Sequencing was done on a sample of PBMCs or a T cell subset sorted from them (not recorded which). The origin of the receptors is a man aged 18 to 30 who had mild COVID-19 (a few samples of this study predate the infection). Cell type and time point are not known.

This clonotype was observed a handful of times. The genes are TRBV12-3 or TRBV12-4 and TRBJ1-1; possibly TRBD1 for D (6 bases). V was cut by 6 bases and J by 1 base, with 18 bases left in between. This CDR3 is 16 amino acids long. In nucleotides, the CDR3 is TGTGCCAGCAGCCCCGGGACAAGACTTAGGAACACTGAAGCTTTCTTT. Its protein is CASSPGTRLRNTEAFF.

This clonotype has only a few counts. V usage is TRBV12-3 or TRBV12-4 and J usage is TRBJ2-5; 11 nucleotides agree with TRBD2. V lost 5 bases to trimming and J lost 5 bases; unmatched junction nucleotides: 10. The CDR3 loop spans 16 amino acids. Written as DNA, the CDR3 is TGTGCCAGCAGTATCTCTAGCGGGGGGCGGCTGGAGACCCAGTACTTC. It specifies CASSISSGGRLETQYF.

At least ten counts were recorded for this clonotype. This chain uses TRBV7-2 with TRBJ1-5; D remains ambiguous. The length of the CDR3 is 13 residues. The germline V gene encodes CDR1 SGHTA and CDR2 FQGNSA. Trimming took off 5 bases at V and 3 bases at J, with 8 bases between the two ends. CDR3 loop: CASSRVHNQPQHF. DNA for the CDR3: TGTGCCAGCAGCAGGGTTCACAATCAGCCCCAGCATTTT.

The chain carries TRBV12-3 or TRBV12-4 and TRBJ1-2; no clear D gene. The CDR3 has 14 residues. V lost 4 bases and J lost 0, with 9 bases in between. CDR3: CASSWGSANYGYTF. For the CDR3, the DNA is TGTGCCAGCAGTTGGGGTTCAGCTAACTATGGCTACACCTTC.

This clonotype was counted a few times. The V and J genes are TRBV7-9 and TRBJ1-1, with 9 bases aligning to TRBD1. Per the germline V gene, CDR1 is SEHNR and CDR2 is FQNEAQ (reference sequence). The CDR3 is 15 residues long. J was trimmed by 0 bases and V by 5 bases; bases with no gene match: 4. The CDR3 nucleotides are TGTGCCAGCAGCCCGGACAGGGGAATGAACACTGAAGCTTTCTTT. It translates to CASSPDRGMNTEAFF.

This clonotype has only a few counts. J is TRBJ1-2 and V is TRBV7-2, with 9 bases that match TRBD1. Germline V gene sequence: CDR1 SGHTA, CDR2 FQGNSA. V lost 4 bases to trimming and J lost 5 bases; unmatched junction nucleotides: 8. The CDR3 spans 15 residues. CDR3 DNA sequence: TGTGCCAGCAGCTCCTTTGACAGGGGGAGATATGGCTACACCTTC. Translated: CASSSFDRGRYGYTF.

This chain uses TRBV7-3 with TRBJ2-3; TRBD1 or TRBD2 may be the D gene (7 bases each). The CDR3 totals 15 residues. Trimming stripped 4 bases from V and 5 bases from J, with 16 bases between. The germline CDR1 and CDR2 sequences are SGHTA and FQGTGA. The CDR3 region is CASSWGGTVQDTQYF. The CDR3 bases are TGTGCCAGCAGCTGGGGAGGGACAGTCCAAGATACGCAGTATTTT. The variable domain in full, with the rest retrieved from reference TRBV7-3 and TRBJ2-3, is GAGVSQTPSNKVTEKGKYVELRCDPISGHTALYWYRQSLGQGPEFLIYFQGTGAADDSGLPNDRFFAVRPEGSVSTLKIQRTERGDSAVYLCASSWGGTVQDTQYFGPGTRLTVL.

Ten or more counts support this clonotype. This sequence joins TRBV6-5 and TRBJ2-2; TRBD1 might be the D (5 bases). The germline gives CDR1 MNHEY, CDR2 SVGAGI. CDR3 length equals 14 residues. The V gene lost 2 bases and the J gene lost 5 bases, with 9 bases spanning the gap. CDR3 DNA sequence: TGTGCCAGCAGTTACCTTCAGGGAACCGGGGAGCTGTTTTTT. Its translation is CASSYLQGTGELFF.

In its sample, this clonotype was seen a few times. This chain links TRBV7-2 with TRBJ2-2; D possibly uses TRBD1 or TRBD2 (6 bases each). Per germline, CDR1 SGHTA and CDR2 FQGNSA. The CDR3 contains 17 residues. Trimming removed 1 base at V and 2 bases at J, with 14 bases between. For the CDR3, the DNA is TGTGCCAGCAGCTTAGATTTGAGGGGGGCTAACACCGGGGAGCTGTTTTTT. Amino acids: CASSLDLRGANTGELFF.

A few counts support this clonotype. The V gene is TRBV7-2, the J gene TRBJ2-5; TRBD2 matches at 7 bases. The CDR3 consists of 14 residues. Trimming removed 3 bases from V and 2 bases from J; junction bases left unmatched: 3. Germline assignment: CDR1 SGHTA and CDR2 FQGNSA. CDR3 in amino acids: CASSFQRGQETQYF. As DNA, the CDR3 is TGTGCCAGCAGCTTCCAGCGGGGTCAAGAGACCCAGTACTTC.

DNA of the CDR3: TGCAGTGCTGGACACGATGACAGTCCCGGCTACACCTTC. Protein product: CSAGHDDSPGYTF. The rearrangement uses TRBV20-1 and TRBJ1-2; a possible D gene is TRBD1 (5 bases). CDR3 length: 13 amino acids. Germline assignment: CDR1 DFQATT and CDR2 SNEGSKA (reference sequence). With 5 bases removed from V and 8 bases from J, the gap between germline ends came to 18 bases.